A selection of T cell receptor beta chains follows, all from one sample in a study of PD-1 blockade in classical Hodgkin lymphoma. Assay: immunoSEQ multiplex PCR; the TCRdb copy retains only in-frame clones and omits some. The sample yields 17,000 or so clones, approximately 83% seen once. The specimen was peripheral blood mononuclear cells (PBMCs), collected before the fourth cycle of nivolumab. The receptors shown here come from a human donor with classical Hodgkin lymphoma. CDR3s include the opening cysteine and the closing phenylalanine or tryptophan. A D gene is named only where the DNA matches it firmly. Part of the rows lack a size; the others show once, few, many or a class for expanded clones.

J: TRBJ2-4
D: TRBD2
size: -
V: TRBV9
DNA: TGTGCCAGCAGCGTAATCGGTAGCGGGGGGGACATTCAGTACTTC
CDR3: CASSVIGSGGDIQYF

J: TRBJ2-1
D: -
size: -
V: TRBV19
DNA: TGTGCCAGTAGTGGTGAACGAGGGGGGACCCTCTACAATGAGCAGTTCTTC
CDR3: CASSGERGGTLYNEQFF

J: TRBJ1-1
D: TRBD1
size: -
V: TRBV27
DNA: TGTGCCAGCAGTTTCGACAGGGTGACTGAAGCTTTCTTT
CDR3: CASSFDRVTEAFF

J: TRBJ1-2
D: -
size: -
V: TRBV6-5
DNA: TGTGCCAGCAATCCAGGGGACAAAGCTAACTATGGCTACACCTTC
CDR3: CASNPGDKANYGYTF

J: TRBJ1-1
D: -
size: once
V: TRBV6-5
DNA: TGTGCCAGCAGTTACTCGAGGGCGGACCTTGGAGCTTTCTTT
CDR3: CASSYSRADLGAFF

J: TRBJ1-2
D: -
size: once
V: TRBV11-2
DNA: TGTGCCAGCAGCTTAGGCGCAAACTATGGCTACACCTTC
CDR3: CASSLGANYGYTF

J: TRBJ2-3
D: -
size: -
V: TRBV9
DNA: TGTGCCAGCAGCGTAGAAGTAGTGACAATCACAGATACGCAGTATTTT
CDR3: CASSVEVVTITDTQYF

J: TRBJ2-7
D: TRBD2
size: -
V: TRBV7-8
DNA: TGTGCCAGCAGCTTAGGGGGAGCGGGGGGGCTCGCTTACGAGCAGTACTTC
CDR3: CASSLGGAGGLAYEQYF

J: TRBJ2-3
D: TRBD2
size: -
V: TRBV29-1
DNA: TGCAGCGTGTGGCCCGGACTAGCGGATCCAGATACGCAGTATTTT
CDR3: CSVWPGLADPDTQYF

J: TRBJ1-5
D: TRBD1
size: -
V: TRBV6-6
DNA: TGTGCCAGCAGTTCGACAGGGATTGCAAATCAGCCCCAGCATTTT
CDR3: CASSSTGIANQPQHF

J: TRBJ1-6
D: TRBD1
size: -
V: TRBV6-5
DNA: TGTGCCAGCAGGAGGACAGGGAACAATTCACCCCTCCACTTT
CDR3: CASRRTGNNSPLHF

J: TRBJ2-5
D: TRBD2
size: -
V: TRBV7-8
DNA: TGTGCCAGCAGCTTACGCACAGCCGGGGAGGGGGAGACCCAGTACTTC
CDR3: CASSLRTAGEGETQYF

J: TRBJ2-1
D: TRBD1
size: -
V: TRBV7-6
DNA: TGTGCCAGCAGCTTCACGGACAGGGGGCCGAGTGAGCAGTTCTTC
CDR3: CASSFTDRGPSEQFF

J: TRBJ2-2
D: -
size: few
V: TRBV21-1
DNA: TGTGCCAGCAGCAAAGGGCAACCTACGAAGAACACCGGGGAGCTGTTTTTT
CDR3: CASSKGQPTKNTGELFF

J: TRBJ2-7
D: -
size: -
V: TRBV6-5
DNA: TGTGCCAGCAGTTACCGGTGGGGGGGGGCGAGGAACGAGCAGTACTTC
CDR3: CASSYRWGGARNEQYF

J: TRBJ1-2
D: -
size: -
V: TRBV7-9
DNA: TGTGCCAGCAGCCCCTCGGGGGGGCCCGATGGCTACACCTTC
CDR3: CASSPSGGPDGYTF

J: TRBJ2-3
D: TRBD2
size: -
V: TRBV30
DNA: TGTGCCTGGAGTGCTGGGACTAGCGGGGGGAGGGCAGATACGCAGTATTTT
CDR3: CAWSAGTSGGRADTQYF

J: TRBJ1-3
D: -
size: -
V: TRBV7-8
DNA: TGTGCCAGCAGCTTAGCGGACGGGAGCTCTGGAAACACCATATATTTT
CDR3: CASSLADGSSGNTIYF

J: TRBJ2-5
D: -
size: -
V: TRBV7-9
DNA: TGTGCCAGCAGCTTAGCGGGGGGAGAGACCCAGTACTTC
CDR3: CASSLAGGETQYF

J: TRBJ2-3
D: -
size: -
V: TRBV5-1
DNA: TGCGCCAGCAGCCTTGGACAGACCACAGATACGCAGTATTTT
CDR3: CASSLGQTTDTQYF

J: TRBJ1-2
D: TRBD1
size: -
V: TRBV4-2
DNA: TGTGCCAGCAGCGAAGACAGGGGCAACTATGGCTACACCTTC
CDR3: CASSEDRGNYGYTF

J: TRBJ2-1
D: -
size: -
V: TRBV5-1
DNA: TGCGCCAGCAGCTTGAACATTAACAATGAGCAGTTCTTC
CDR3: CASSLNINNEQFF

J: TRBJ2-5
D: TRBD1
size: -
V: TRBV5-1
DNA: TGCGCCAGCAGACGGGGGACAGGGGGAGAGACCCAGTACTTC
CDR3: CASRRGTGGETQYF

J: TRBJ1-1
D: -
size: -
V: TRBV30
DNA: TGTGCCTGGAAAACCATACAGATTGGGATTCATGAAGCTTTCTTT
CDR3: CAWKTIQIGIHEAFF

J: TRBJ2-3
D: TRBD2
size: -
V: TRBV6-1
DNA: TGTGCCAGCAGTGACAGCGGGGGGGCCCCAGATACGCAGTATTTT
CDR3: CASSDSGGAPDTQYF

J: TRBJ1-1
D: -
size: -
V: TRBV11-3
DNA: TGTGCCAGCAGCAGCTACAGAGAGCCCACTGAAGCTTTCTTT
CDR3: CASSSYREPTEAFF

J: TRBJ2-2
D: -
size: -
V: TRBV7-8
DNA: TGTGCCAGCAGCTTAGTTAAGGGGCCCGGGGAGCTGTTTTTT
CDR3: CASSLVKGPGELFF

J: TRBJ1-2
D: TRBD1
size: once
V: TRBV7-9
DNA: TGTGCCAGCAGCCCGCAGGGGGTTGGGGCTAACTATGGCTACACCTTC
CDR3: CASSPQGVGANYGYTF

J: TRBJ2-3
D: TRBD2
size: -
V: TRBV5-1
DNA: TGCGCCAGCGTTCTTAGCGGGGGTGCGGTAGATACGCAGTATTTT
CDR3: CASVLSGGAVDTQYF

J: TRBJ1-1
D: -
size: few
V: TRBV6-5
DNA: TGTGCCAGCAGTTATCAAAGGACCACGCGGGGGACTGAAGCTTTCTTT
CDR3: CASSYQRTTRGTEAFF

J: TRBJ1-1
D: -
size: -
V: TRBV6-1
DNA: TGTGCCAGCAGTGAATTGAGGGGTAGGACTGAAGCTTTCTTT
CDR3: CASSELRGRTEAFF

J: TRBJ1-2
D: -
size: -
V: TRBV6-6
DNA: TGTGCCAGCAGTTACAGGGTAAACTCCAATGGCTACACCTTC
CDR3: CASSYRVNSNGYTF

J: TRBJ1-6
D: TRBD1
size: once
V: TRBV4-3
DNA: TGCGCCAGCAGCCAAGACCAACAGGGGGTTGGTTCACCCCTCCACTTT
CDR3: CASSQDQQGVGSPLHF

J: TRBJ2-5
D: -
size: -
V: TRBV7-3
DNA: TGTGCCAGCAGCCTACTAGCATCGGAGACCCAGTACTTC
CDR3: CASSLLASETQYF

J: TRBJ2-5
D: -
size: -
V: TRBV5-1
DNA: TGCGCCAGCAGCGAGGTTTGGGGACAAGAGACCCAGTACTTC
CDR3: CASSEVWGQETQYF

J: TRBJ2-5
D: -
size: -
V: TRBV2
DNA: TGTGCCAGCAGTACACAGGAGACCCAGTACTTC
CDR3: CASSTQETQYF

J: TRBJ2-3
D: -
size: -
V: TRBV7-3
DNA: TGTGCCAGCAGCTTATCCGGGACAAACACAGATACGCAGTATTTT
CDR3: CASSLSGTNTDTQYF

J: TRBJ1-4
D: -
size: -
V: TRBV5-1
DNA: TGCGCCAGCAGCTTGGAGGGGCCCTTAGGTGAAAAACTGTTTTTT
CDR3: CASSLEGPLGEKLFF

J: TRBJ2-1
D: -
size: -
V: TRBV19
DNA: TGTGCCAGTAGTATTACGCAGTTAGATGAGCAGTTCTTC
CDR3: CASSITQLDEQFF

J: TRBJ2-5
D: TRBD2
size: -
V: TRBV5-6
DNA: TGTGCCAGCAGCCCTTTGGGGCGGGGGGACGAGACCCAGTACTTC
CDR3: CASSPLGRGDETQYF

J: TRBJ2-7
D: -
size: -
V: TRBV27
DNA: TGTGCCAGCATAACAAGTGACACCCTACCGGGCCCGACCTACGAGCAGTACTTC
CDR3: CASITSDTLPGPTYEQYF

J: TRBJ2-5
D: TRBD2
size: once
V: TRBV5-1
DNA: TGCGCCAGCAGCTTGGGAGGCGGGGGGATCCAAGAGACCCAGTACTTC
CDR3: CASSLGGGGIQETQYF

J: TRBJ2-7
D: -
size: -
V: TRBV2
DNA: TGTGCCAGCAGCCCGGGACCCGGTGAGCAGTACTTC
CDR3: CASSPGPGEQYF

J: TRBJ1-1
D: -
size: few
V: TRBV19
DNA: TGTGCCAGTAGTATAGGGCGGAGGTACACTGAAGCTTTCTTT
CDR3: CASSIGRRYTEAFF

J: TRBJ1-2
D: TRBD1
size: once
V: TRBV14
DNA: TGTGCCAGCAGCCATAAAGAGAGGACAGGGCGCCAATATGGCTACACCTTC
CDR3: CASSHKERTGRQYGYTF

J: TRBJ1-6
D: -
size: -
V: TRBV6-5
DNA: TGTGCCAGCAGTTACGAGACTCATTCACCCCTCCACTTT
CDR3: CASSYETHSPLHF

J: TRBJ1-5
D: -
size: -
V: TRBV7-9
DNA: TGTGCCAGCAGCTTAGGGGGTACGGGCAATCAGCCCCAGCATTTT
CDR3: CASSLGGTGNQPQHF

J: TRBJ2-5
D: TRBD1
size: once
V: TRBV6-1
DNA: TGTGCCAGCAGTAGCTGGACAGGGGGCGCGAAGACCCAGTACTTC
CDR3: CASSSWTGGAKTQYF

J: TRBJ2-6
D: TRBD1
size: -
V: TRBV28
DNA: TGTGCCAGCAGTCTACCGGGACAGGGTATCAGCGTCCTGACTTTC
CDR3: CASSLPGQGISVLTF

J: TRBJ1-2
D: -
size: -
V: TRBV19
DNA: TGTGCCAGCCGTTCCCGCAGGGAGTTTGGTGGCTACACCTTC
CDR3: CASRSRREFGGYTF

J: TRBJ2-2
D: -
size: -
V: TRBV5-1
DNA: TGCGCCAGCAGCTTGAGGGGAGGCGGGGAGCTGTTTTTT
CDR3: CASSLRGGGELFF

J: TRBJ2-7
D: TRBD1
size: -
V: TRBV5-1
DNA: TGCGCCAGCAGCTTGGGAGGGACAGCCTCCTACGAGCAGTACTTC
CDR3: CASSLGGTASYEQYF

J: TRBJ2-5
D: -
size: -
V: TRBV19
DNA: TGTGCCAGTAGTATCGCAGGGCTCCACCAAGAGACCCAGTACTTC
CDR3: CASSIAGLHQETQYF

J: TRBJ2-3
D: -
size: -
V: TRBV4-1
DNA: TGCGCCAGCAGCCAAGCTACACTACCCGACGGTAGCACAGATACGCAGTATTTT
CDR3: CASSQATLPDGSTDTQYF